Listed below are T cell receptor beta chains from one sample, sequenced in a study of shared clonotypes between healthy human individuals. This table comes from immunoSEQ multiplex PCR, and its TCRdb copy is limited to in-frame clones, with some not included. The sample shows over a million clones, around 82% of them seen only once. Input material: memory CD4+ T cells from PBMCs. The receptor source for this set is a man in his late teens or twenties in good health. Some clones in this sample may be carry-over from other donors' samples. CDR3s include the opening cysteine and the closing phenylalanine or tryptophan. A D gene is named only where the DNA matches it firmly. The listing skips clone size in some rows; elsewhere it reads once, few, many or a size class.

TRBD2,17,TRBV6-1,TRBJ2-5,.,CASSEAVLAGSQETQYF,TGTGCCAGCAGTGAAGCGGTACTAGCGGGCTCCCAAGAGACCCAGTACTTC
TRBD1,18,TRBV29-1,TRBJ2-6,few,CSVAASAGGQSGANVLTF,TGCAGCGTTGCGGCGTCGGCAGGGGGTCAGTCTGGGGCCAACGTCCTGACTTTC
.,14,TRBV29-1,TRBJ1-5,.,CSVADSYSNQPQHF,TGCAGCGTCGCGGACAGTTATAGCAATCAGCCCCAGCATTTT
TRBD2,16,TRBV5-4,TRBJ2-3,.,CASSHTSGIGTDTQYF,TGTGCCAGCAGCCACACTAGCGGGATAGGCACAGATACGCAGTATTTT
TRBD2,15,TRBV7-9,TRBJ2-1,.,CASSLELAGANEQFF,TGTGCCAGCAGCTTAGAACTAGCGGGAGCGAATGAGCAGTTCTTC
TRBD1,17,TRBV7-9,TRBJ1-4,.,CASSLGPGGATNEKLFF,TGTGCCAGCAGCTTGGGTCCAGGGGGAGCAACTAATGAAAAACTGTTTTTT
TRBD2,14,TRBV6-1,TRBJ2-5,.,CASTRLAGEETQYF,TGTGCCAGCACCCGACTAGCGGGAGAGGAGACCCAGTACTTC
.,14,TRBV9,TRBJ2-5,once,CASSVGGNMETQYF,TGTGCCAGCAGCGTAGGAGGGAATATGGAGACCCAGTACTTC
TRBD2,14,TRBV10-3,TRBJ2-7,.,CAIRKLAGVDEQYF,TGTGCCATCAGGAAACTAGCGGGAGTGGACGAGCAGTACTTC
.,15,TRBV5-4,TRBJ2-3,.,CASSLVQGGTDTQYF,TGTGCCAGCAGCTTGGTACAGGGTGGCACAGATACGCAGTATTTT
TRBD1,18,TRBV5-1,TRBJ1-3,.,CASSSRPGTGDSGNTIYF,TGCGCCAGCAGCTCTCGGCCCGGGACAGGGGACTCTGGAAACACCATATATTTT
TRBD1,15,TRBV18,TRBJ1-2,.,CASSPGQGLFYGYTF,TGTGCCAGCTCACCCGGACAGGGGTTGTTCTATGGCTACACCTTC
TRBD2,14,TRBV7-9,TRBJ2-3,.,CASSFSGRADTQYF,TGTGCCAGCAGCTTTAGCGGGAGGGCAGATACGCAGTATTTT
.,11,TRBV6-5,TRBJ2-7,.,CASSTGLTQYF,TGTGCCAGCAGTACAGGGTTAACGCAGTACTTC
.,15,TRBV15,TRBJ2-7,.,CATSRERSGAYEQYF,TGTGCCACCAGCAGAGAGAGAAGCGGAGCCTACGAGCAGTACTTC
.,12,TRBV5-4,TRBJ2-5,.,CASRRRGETQYF,TGTGCCAGCAGGCGCAGGGGTGAGACCCAGTACTTC
.,14,TRBV11-2,TRBJ2-5,.,CASSLVGAEETQYF,TGTGCCAGCAGCTTGGTGGGAGCCGAAGAGACCCAGTACTTC
TRBD2,14,TRBV27,TRBJ2-1,.,CASISSPGGYEQFF,TGTGCCAGCATATCGTCTCCGGGAGGGTATGAGCAGTTCTTC
.,12,TRBV28,TRBJ1-2,.,CASSPTSYGYTF,TGTGCCAGCAGTCCCACTTCCTATGGCTACACCTTC
TRBD1,15,TRBV4-1,TRBJ1-5,once,CASSQVWTGDQPQHF,TGCGCCAGCAGCCAAGTGTGGACAGGGGATCAGCCCCAGCATTTT
TRBD2,14,TRBV19,TRBJ2-7,.,CASSNSGLTYEQYF,TGTGCCAGTAGTAATAGCGGGTTAACCTACGAGCAGTACTTC
.,15,TRBV21-1,TRBJ1-1,.,CASSKAAGEDTEAFF,TGTGCCAGCAGCAAAGCGGCAGGGGAGGACACTGAAGCTTTCTTT
.,16,TRBV4-1,TRBJ1-3,.,CASSQEGNRAGNTIYF,TGCGCCAGCAGCCAAGAAGGGAACAGGGCTGGAAACACCATATATTTT
.,13,TRBV5-1,TRBJ2-5,.,CASSQDRLRAQYF,TGCGCCAGCAGCCAGGATCGGCTGAGGGCCCAGTACTTC
TRBD2,15,TRBV2,TRBJ2-3,.,CASSGLAGLTDTQYF,TGTGCCAGCAGTGGACTAGCGGGGCTCACAGATACGCAGTATTTT
TRBD1,15,TRBV10-3,TRBJ2-7,.,CAISDRDRGSYEQYF,TGTGCCATCAGTGATCGGGACAGGGGGTCCTACGAGCAGTACTTC
TRBD1,14,TRBV28,TRBJ1-3,.,CATLTGTGGNTIYF,TGTGCCACCCTTACCGGGACAGGGGGAAACACCATATATTTT
TRBD1,15,TRBV28,TRBJ2-2,.,CASSFNRGNTGELFF,TGTGCCAGCAGTTTTAACAGGGGAAACACCGGGGAGCTGTTTTTT
TRBD2,15,TRBV6-5,TRBJ2-3,.,CASSALAASTDTQYF,TGTGCCAGCAGCGCTCTAGCGGCTAGCACAGATACGCAGTATTTT
.,13,TRBV7-2,TRBJ1-1,many,CASSLRRATEAFF,TGTGCCAGCAGCTTACGGAGGGCCACTGAAGCTTTCTTT
.,14,TRBV7-3,TRBJ2-7,once,CASSLTKASAEQYF,TGTGCCAGCAGCTTAACGAAGGCTTCAGCCGAGCAGTACTTC